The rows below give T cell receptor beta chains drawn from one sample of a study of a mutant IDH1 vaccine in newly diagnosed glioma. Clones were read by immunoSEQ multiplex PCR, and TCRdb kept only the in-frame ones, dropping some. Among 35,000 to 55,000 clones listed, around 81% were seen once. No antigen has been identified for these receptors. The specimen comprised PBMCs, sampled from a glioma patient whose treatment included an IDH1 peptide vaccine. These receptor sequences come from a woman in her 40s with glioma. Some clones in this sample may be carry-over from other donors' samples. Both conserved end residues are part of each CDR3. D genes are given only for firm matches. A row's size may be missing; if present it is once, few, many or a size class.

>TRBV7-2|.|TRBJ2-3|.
CASSRDSARWDTQYF
TGTGCCAGCAGCCGGGACTCAGCAAGGTGGGATACGCAGTATTTT
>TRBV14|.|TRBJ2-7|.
CASSLVLGFEQYF
TGTGCCAGCAGCTTGGTGTTGGGGTTCGAGCAGTACTTC
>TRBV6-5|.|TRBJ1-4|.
CASSLDRNEKLFF
TGTGCCAGCAGTCTCGACAGAAATGAAAAACTGTTTTTT
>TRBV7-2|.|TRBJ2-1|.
CASSLNRAPVANEQFF
TGTGCCAGCAGCTTAAACCGGGCTCCCGTGGCCAATGAGCAGTTCTTC
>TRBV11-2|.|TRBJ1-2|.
CASSSRQTFNIDGYTF
TGTGCCAGCAGCTCCCGACAGACATTCAATATCGATGGCTACACCTTC
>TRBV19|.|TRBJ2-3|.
CASSSGGASDTQYF
TGTGCCAGTAGTTCTGGGGGGGCGTCAGATACGCAGTATTTT
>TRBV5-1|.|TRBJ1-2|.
CASSLDVGKFVHTF
TGCGCCAGCAGCTTGGACGTAGGAAAGTTCGTTCACACCTTC
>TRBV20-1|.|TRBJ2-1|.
CSATLYEQFF
TGCAGTGCTACACTCTATGAGCAGTTCTTC
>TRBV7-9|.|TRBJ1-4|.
CASSLGTEDEKLFF
TGTGCCAGCAGCTTAGGGACAGAAGATGAAAAACTGTTTTTT
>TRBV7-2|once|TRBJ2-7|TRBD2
CASSPPGGISGGLEDQYF
TGTGCCAGCAGCCCCCCGGGAGGGATCAGCGGTGGACTAGAAGACCAGTACTTC
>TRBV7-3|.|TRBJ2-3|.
CASSLSHSTDTQYF
TGTGCCAGCAGCTTAAGTCATAGCACAGATACGCAGTATTTT
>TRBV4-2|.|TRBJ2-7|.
CASSQDLTLGPYEQYF
TGTGCCAGCAGCCAAGATTTAACTCTGGGCCCCTACGAGCAGTACTTC
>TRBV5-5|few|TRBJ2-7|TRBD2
CASSLVREGTYEQYF
TGTGCCAGCAGCTTGGTCCGGGAGGGGACCTACGAGCAGTACTTC
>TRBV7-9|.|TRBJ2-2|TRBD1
CASSSQGLPTGELFF
TGTGCCAGCAGCTCACAGGGGTTACCCACCGGGGAGCTGTTTTTT
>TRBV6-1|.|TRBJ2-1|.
CASSPPNEQFF
TGTGCCAGCAGTCCTCCCAATGAGCAGTTCTTC
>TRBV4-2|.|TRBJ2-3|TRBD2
CASSQDGGRLAGGSGTDTQYF
TGTGCCAGCAGCCAAGATGGAGGTAGACTAGCGGGGGGGTCTGGCACAGATACGCAGTATTTT
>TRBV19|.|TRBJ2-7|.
CASSNRRNPYEQYF
TGTGCCAGTAGTAATCGGCGGAACCCCTACGAGCAGTACTTC
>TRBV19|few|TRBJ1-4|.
CASSSQGTGNEKLFF
TGTGCCAGTAGTTCCCAGGGGACCGGTAATGAAAAACTGTTTTTT
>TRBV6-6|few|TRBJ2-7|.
CASSSTGSGLEQYF
TGTGCCAGCAGTAGTACAGGGAGCGGGCTTGAGCAGTACTTC
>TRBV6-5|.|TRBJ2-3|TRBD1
CASSKGQGDHTQYF
TGTGCCAGCAGCAAGGGACAGGGGGACCATACGCAGTATTTT
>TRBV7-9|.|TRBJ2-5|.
CASSLEVDGGGETQYF
TGTGCCAGCAGCTTAGAAGTCGATGGAGGGGGAGAGACCCAGTACTTC
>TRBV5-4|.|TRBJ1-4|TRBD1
CASSSRTGGAEKLFF
TGTGCCAGCAGCTCGAGGACAGGGGGCGCCGAAAAACTGTTTTTT
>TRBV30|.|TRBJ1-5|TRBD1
CAFVAGGNEPQHF
TGTGCCTTTGTGGCAGGGGGGAATGAGCCCCAGCATTTT
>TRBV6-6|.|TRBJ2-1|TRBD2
CASSFGGAYNEQFF
TGTGCCAGCAGTTTCGGGGGGGCCTACAATGAGCAGTTCTTC
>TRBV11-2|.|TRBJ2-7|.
CASSSGDYYEQYF
TGTGCCAGCAGCTCCGGGGATTACTACGAGCAGTACTTC
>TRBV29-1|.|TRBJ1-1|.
CSVAQTRGGRNTEAFF
TGCAGCGTTGCTCAAACCAGGGGAGGAAGAAACACTGAAGCTTTCTTT
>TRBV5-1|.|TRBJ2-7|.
CASSLAYEQYF
TGCGCCAGCAGCTTGGCCTACGAGCAGTACTTC
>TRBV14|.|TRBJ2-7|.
CASSQVGRGFSYEQYF
TGTGCCAGCAGCCAAGTGGGCAGGGGCTTCTCCTACGAGCAGTACTTC
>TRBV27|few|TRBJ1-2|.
CASSWDPGYGYTF
TGTGCCAGCAGTTGGGACCCCGGCTATGGCTACACCTTC
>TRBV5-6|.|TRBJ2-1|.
CASSRGDNEQFF
TGTGCCAGCAGCCGGGGAGACAATGAGCAGTTCTTC
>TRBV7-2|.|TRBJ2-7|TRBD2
CASSGTSGRRFEQYF
TGTGCCAGCAGCGGGACTAGCGGGAGACGTTTCGAGCAGTACTTC
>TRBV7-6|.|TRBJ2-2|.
CASSSRGAGELFF
TGTGCCAGCAGCTCCAGGGGGGCCGGGGAGCTGTTTTTT
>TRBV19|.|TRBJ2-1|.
CASSIDLGMSYNEQFF
TGTGCCAGTAGTATAGATCTGGGGATGTCCTACAATGAGCAGTTCTTC
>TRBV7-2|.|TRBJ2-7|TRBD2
CASSPSGAYEQYF
TGTGCCAGCAGCCCTAGCGGGGCCTACGAGCAGTACTTC
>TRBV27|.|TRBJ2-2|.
CASGGGGELFF
TGTGCCAGCGGGGGTGGCGGGGAGCTGTTTTTT
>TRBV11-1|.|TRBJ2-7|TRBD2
CASSKRGALDEQYF
TGTGCCAGCAGCAAGCGGGGGGCTCTGGACGAGCAGTACTTC
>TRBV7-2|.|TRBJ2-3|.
CASSFKGSLTDTQYF
TGTGCCAGCAGCTTCAAGGGGAGTCTCACAGATACGCAGTATTTT
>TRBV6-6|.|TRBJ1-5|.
CASSPQGLYQPQHF
TGTGCCAGCAGCCCACAGGGCCTTTATCAGCCCCAGCATTTT
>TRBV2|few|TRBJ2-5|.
CASSFSQETQYF
TGTGCCAGCAGTTTCTCACAAGAGACCCAGTACTTC
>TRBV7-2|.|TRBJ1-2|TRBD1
CASSWRFGTGLGYTF
TGTGCCAGCAGCTGGCGGTTCGGGACAGGGCTTGGCTACACCTTC
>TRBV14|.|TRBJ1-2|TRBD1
CASSQGQLYGYTF
TGTGCCAGCAGCCAGGGACAGCTCTATGGCTACACCTTC
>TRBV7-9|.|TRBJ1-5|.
CASSLAGQPQHF
TGTGCCAGCAGCTTAGCGGGTCAGCCCCAGCATTTT
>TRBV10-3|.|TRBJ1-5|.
CANSRDSNQPQHF
TGTGCCAACTCCAGGGACAGCAATCAGCCCCAGCATTTT
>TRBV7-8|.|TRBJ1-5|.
CASSTWPRVDNQPQHF
TGTGCCAGCAGCACCTGGCCCAGGGTTGATAATCAGCCCCAGCATTTT
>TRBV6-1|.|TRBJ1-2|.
CASSEPAGPFYGYTF
TGTGCCAGCAGTGAACCGGCAGGGCCCTTCTATGGCTACACCTTC
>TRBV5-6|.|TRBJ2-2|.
CASRLLAGELFF
TGTGCCAGCAGATTACTAGCAGGGGAGCTGTTTTTT
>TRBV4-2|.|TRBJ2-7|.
CASSQGSSQYEQYF
TGTGCCAGCAGCCAAGGCTCTAGCCAGTACGAGCAGTACTTC
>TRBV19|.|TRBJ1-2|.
CASSTGQYGYTF
TGTGCCAGCTCTACAGGGCAGTATGGCTACACCTTC
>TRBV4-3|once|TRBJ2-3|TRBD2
CASSQDAAGAGSDTQYF
TGCGCCAGCAGCCAGGACGCAGCGGGAGCAGGTTCAGATACGCAGTATTTT
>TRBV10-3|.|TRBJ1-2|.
CAIYTESGNYGYTF
TGTGCCATTTATACAGAGTCCGGAAACTATGGCTACACCTTC
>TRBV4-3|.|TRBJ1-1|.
CASSRGQPNTEAFF
TGCGCCAGCAGCCGGGGACAACCGAACACTGAAGCTTTCTTT
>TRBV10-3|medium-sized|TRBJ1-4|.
CATAQGLTNEKLFF
TGTGCCACCGCTCAGGGTCTGACTAATGAAAAACTGTTTTTT
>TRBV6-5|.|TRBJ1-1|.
CASRYGGNTEAFF
TGTGCCAGCCGCTACGGGGGGAACACTGAAGCTTTCTTT